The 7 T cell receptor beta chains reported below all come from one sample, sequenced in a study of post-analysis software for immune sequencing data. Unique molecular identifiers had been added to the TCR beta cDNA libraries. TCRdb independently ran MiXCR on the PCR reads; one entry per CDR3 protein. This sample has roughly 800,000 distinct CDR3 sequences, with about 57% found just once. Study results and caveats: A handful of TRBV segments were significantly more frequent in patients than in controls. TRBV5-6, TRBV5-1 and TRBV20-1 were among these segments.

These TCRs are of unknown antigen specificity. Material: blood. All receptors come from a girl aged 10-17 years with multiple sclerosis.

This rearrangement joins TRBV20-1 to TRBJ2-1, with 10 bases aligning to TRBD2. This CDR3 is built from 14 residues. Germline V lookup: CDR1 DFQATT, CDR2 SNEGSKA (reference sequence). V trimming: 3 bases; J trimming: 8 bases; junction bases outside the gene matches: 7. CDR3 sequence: CSARPSGSFDEQFF. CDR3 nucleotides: TGCAGTGCTAGGCCTAGCGGGAGTTTTGATGAGCAGTTCTTC.

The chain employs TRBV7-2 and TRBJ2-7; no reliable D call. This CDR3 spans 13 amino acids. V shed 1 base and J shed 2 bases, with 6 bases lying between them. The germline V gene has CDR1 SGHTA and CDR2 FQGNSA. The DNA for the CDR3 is TGTGCCAGCAGCTTAGGGTTCCCCTACGAGCAGTACTTC. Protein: CASSLGFPYEQYF.

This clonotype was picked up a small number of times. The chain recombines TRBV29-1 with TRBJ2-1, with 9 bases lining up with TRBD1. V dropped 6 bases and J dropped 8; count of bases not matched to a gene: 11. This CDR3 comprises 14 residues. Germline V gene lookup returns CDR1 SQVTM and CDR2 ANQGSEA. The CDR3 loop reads CSVRGQGMWHEQFF. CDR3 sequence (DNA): TGCAGCGTCCGCGGACAGGGGATGTGGCATGAGCAGTTCTTC.

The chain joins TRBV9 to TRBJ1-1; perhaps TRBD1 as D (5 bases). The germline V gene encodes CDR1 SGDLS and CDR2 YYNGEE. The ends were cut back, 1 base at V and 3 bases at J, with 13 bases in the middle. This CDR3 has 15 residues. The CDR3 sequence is CASSVSSRGDTEAFF. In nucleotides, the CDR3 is TGTGCCAGCAGCGTATCTAGCCGAGGGGACACTGAAGCTTTCTTT.

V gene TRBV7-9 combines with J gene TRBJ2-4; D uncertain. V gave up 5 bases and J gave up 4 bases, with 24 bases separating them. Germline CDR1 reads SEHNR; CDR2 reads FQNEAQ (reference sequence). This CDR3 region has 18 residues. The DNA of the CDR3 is TGTGCCAGCAGCCCCCCGCTCGGTCAGGCACCGGCGAAAAACATTCAGTACTTC. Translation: CASSPPLGQAPAKNIQYF.

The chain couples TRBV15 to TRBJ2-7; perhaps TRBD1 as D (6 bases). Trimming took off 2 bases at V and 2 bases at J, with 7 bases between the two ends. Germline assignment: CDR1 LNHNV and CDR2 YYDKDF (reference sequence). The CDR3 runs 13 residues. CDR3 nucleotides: TGTGCCACCAGCAGAACAGGGCCCTACGAGCAGTACTTC. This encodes CATSRTGPYEQYF.

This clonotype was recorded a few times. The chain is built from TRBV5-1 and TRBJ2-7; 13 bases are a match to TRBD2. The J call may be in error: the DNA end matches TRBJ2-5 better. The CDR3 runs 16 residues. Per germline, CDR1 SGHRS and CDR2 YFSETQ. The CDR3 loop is CASSVTGLAGLETQYF. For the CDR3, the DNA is TGCGCCAGCAGCGTAACGGGACTAGCGGGATTAGAGACCCAGTACTTC.